The 16 T cell receptor beta chains given below trace back to one sample, sequenced in a study of T cell changes during pregnancy in multiple sclerosis. Profiling relied on immunoSEQ multiplex PCR, and the TCRdb table lists in-frame clones only, not all of them. The sample holds around 38,000 clones, about nine tenths seen once. This specimen was CD8+ T cells from peripheral blood mononuclear cells, taken in the second trimester of pregnancy. These receptors originate from a female donor with multiple sclerosis, enrolled in a pregnancy study.

The V gene is TRBV27, the J gene TRBJ1-4, with D perhaps matching TRBD1 (5 bases). Per the germline V gene, CDR1 is MNHEY and CDR2 is SMNVEV (reference sequence). The CDR3 has 15 amino acids. Trimming removed 5 bases from V and 8 bases from J, with 18 bases in between. The CDR3 sequence is CASSGQDEDNEKLFF. The CDR3 DNA sequence: TGTGCCAGCAGTGGCCAAGACGAGGACAACGAAAAACTGTTTTTT.

The J gene is TRBJ2-4, the V gene TRBV19; no definite D call. With 5 bases removed from V and 1 base from J, the gap between germline ends came to 12 bases. The CDR3 runs 15 residues. Per the germline V gene, CDR1 is LNHDA and CDR2 is SQIVND (reference sequence). The CDR3 sequence is CASSLGDGAKNIQYF. The CDR3 coding sequence is TGTGCCAGTAGTTTGGGCGATGGGGCCAAAAACATTCAGTACTTC.

This chain uses TRBV7-9 with TRBJ2-3; 9 bases match TRBD1. CDR1 is SEHNR and CDR2 is FQNEAQ in the germline V gene (reference sequence). V dropped 5 bases and J dropped 4; count of bases not matched to a gene: 7. This CDR3 contains 15 residues. CDR3 amino acids: CASSPPGQGADTQYF. The DNA of the CDR3 is TGTGCCAGCAGCCCACCGGGACAGGGTGCAGATACGCAGTATTTT.

The chain employs TRBV7-6 and TRBJ2-5; TRBD1 is a possible D gene (6 bases). Trimming left V 5 bases short and J 7 bases short, with 20 bases between. The CDR3 spans 15 residues. Germline V lookup: CDR1 SGHVS, CDR2 FNYEAQ. The CDR3 sequence: CASSPPDRPPGTQYF. In DNA, the CDR3 is TGTGCCAGCAGCCCCCCAGACAGGCCCCCGGGGACCCAGTACTTC.

The table lists this clone with a count of one. This chain connects TRBV5-4 to TRBJ2-3; D is perhaps TRBD2 (6 bases). This CDR3 region has 17 residues. The germline CDR1 and CDR2 sequences are SGHNT and YYREEE (reference sequence). V lost 1 base and J lost 10, with 25 bases in between. The chain's CDR3 is CASSLSPGTPFHESQYF. Here the CDR3 DNA reads TGTGCCAGCAGCTTGTCCCCCGGGACTCCCTTCCATGAATCGCAGTATTTT. Filled out from reference TRBV5-4 and TRBJ2-3, the complete variable domain reads ETGVTQSPTHLIKTRGQQVTLRCSSQSGHNTVSWYQQALGQGPQFIFQYYREEENGRGNFPPRFSGLQFPNYSSELNVNALELDDSALYLCASSLSPGTPFHESQYFGPGTRLTVL.

This sequence joins TRBV4-1 and TRBJ2-3; D may be TRBD2 (6 bases). The CDR3 is 15 amino acids. The ends were cut back, 5 bases at V and 1 base at J, with 13 bases in the middle. Germline V lookup: CDR1 MGHRA, CDR2 YSYEKL. The CDR3 coding sequence is TGCGCCAGCAGCTGGGACTGGGGGGGCACAGATACGCAGTATTTT. Translating it yields CASSWDWGGTDTQYF.

This rearrangement joins TRBV27 to TRBJ1-1; D might be TRBD1 (6 bases). Trimming left V 3 bases short and J 1 base short, with 21 bases between. Germline loops: CDR1 MNHEY, CDR2 SMNVEV (reference sequence). The CDR3 loop spans 18 amino acids. The CDR3, as DNA: TGTGCCAGCAGTTTTCTAACCTCGACCGGGACAAGGAACACTGAAGCTTTCTTT. Its translation: CASSFLTSTGTRNTEAFF.

V gene TRBV4-2 combines with J gene TRBJ2-7; weak D call: TRBD1 (5 bases). V lost 1 base, J lost 5 bases, and 12 bases lay in between. Germline-derived CDR1 and CDR2 are LGHNA and YNFKEQ. The CDR3 covers 14 residues. CDR3 loop: CASSQGRGKDEQYF. CDR3 coding DNA: TGTGCCAGCAGCCAAGGAAGGGGAAAGGACGAGCAGTACTTC.

The rearrangement uses TRBV7-8 and TRBJ2-3, with D maybe TRBD2 (6 bases). Per the germline V gene, CDR1 is SGHVS and CDR2 is FQNEAQ. The germline V and J ends were trimmed by 7 bases and 2 bases, with 16 bases remaining between them. This CDR3 is built from 15 residues. DNA for the CDR3: TGTGCCAGCACCCCTAAGCTAGCGAACACAGATACGCAGTATTTT. Encoded protein: CASTPKLANTDTQYF. Drawing the rest from reference TRBV7-8 and TRBJ2-3, the complete variable domain is GAGVSQSPRYKVAKRGQDVALRCDPISGHVSLFWYQQALGQGPEFLTYFQNEAQLDKSGLPSDRFFAERPEGSVSTLKIQRTQQEDSAVYLCASTPKLANTDTQYFGPGTRLTVL.

This clone was observed a single time. The chain recombines TRBV5-4 with TRBJ2-1; 12 positions match TRBD2. CDR1 SGHNT and CDR2 YYREEE come from the germline V gene (reference sequence). Trimming removed 4 bases from V and 1 base from J; junction bases left unmatched: 3. CDR3 size: 16 residues. Here the CDR3 DNA reads TGTGCCAGCAGCGTCCTAGCGGGAGGGTCCTACAATGAGCAGTTCTTC. Residues: CASSVLAGGSYNEQFF.

The chain employs TRBV29-1 and TRBJ2-7; TRBD1 matches 7 bases. From germline, CDR1 is SQVTM and CDR2 ANQGSEA. With V trimmed by 1 base and J by 4 bases, 13 bases remained unmatched. The CDR3 is 16 amino acids. In DNA, the CDR3 is TGCAGCGTTGAAGGAGTTCCGGGACAGATTCGTTACGAGCAGTACTTC. Its translation: CSVEGVPGQIRYEQYF.

Regarding this clone: The same CDR3 is also encoded by other DNA sequences in this sample. The chain combines TRBV15 with TRBJ2-6; 9 nucleotides line up with TRBD1. Germline V gene lookup returns CDR1 LNHNV and CDR2 YYDKDF (reference sequence). V trimming: 3 bases; J trimming: 0 bases; junction bases outside the gene matches: 0. The CDR3 runs to 16 residues. The CDR3: CATSRDRGSGANVLTF. The CDR3 DNA is TGTGCCACCAGCAGGGACAGGGGCTCTGGGGCCAACGTCCTGACTTTC. The full variable domain, with the rest looked up from reference TRBV15 and TRBJ2-6, is DAMVIQNPRYQVTQFGKPVTLSCSQTLNHNVMYWYQQKSSQAPKLLFHYYDKDFNNEADTPDNFQSRRPNTSFCFLDIRSPGLGDTAMYLCATSRDRGSGANVLTFGAGSRLTVL.

The chain couples TRBV2 to TRBJ2-3; 8 positions match TRBD2. Germline CDR1 is SNHLY and CDR2 is FYNNEI. The trim removed 6 bases at V and 5 bases at J, leaving 10 bases unmatched. This CDR3 is 15 amino acids long. The CDR3 region is CASSDMTGGGDTQYF. The DNA for the CDR3 is TGTGCCAGCAGCGATATGACGGGAGGGGGAGATACGCAGTATTTT.

The rearrangement uses TRBV6-5 and TRBJ2-1; D is perhaps TRBD2 (6 bases). This CDR3 comprises 12 residues. V was cut by 2 bases and J by 9 bases, with 8 bases left in between. The germline V gene encodes CDR1 MNHEY and CDR2 SVGAGI. DNA of the CDR3: TGTGCCAGCAGTTACGGGCGGGGTGAGCAGTTCTTC. It encodes CASSYGRGEQFF.

In DNA, the CDR3 is TGTGCCAGTGGGGAGGGACAGGGTATACGGACTGAAGCTTTCTTT. Its translation: CASGEGQGIRTEAFF. The chain employs TRBV7-9 and TRBJ1-1, with 9 bases identical to TRBD1. Trimming at V came to 9 bases and at J to 5 bases, leaving 13 bases not matched to a gene. This CDR3 spans 15 amino acids. Germline V gene lookup returns CDR1 SEHNR and CDR2 FQNEAQ (reference sequence).

This sequence joins TRBV9 and TRBJ1-1; D unresolved. The CDR3 length is 14 residues. V lost 3 bases, J lost 1 base, and 10 bases lay in between. The V gene's germline CDR1 is SGDLS and CDR2 YYNGEE. The DNA of the CDR3 is TGTGCCAGCAGCGAAGACGGGAGGAACACTGAAGCTTTCTTT. It encodes CASSEDGRNTEAFF.